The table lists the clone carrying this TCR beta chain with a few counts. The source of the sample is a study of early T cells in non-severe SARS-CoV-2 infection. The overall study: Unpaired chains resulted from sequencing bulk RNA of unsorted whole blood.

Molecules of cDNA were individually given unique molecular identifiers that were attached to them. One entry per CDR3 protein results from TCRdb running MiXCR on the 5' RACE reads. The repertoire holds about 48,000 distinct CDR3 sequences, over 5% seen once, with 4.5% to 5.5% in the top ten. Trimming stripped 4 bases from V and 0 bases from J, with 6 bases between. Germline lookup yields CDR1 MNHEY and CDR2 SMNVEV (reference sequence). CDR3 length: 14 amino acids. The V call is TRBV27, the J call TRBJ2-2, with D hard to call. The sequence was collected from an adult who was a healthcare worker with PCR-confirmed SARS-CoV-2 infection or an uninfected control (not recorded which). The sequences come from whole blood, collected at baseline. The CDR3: CASSSTTNTGELFF. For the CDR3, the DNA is TGTGCCAGCAGTTCAACGACGAACACCGGGGAGCTGTTTTTT.